This T cell receptor beta chain came from a study of PD-L1 blockade in urothelial cancer. Across the study: Atezolizumab therapy began for patients around 2014, dosed at 1,200 mg intravenously every 3 weeks. Findings and caveats of the study: For durable-benefit patients, tumor-associated blood clones expanded more at 3 weeks.

Assay: immunoSEQ multiplex PCR; the TCRdb copy retains only in-frame clones and omits some. The table lists fewer than 130,000 clones, around 85% of them singletons. Germline loops: CDR1 KGHSH, CDR2 LQKENI. The CDR3 is made up of 16 amino acids. J lost 4 bases, V lost 5 bases, and 8 bases had no gene match. A note on this clone: Antigen specificity is unknown.

Sequencing was performed on PBMCs, taken around atezolizumab (anti-PD-L1) treatment. This TCR derives from a man over 45 with urothelial cancer. The V and J genes are TRBV18 and TRBJ2-2, with 9 nucleotides matching TRBD2. The chain's CDR3 is CASSATSGSSTGELFF. In DNA form, the CDR3 reads TGTGCCAGCTCAGCTACTAGCGGGTCATCCACCGGGGAGCTGTTTTTT.